A single sample gave rise to the 13 T cell receptor beta chains below, sequenced in a study of blood T cell repertoires in COVID-19. Measured with immunoSEQ multiplex PCR; TCRdb has only the in-frame clones, and not every one. This table holds around 160,000 clones, more than 85% found once. The sample was peripheral blood. The receptor set was obtained from a man between 18 and 29 years old with acute or convalescent COVID-19.

The chain uses TRBV7-3 and TRBJ2-7; 8 positions match TRBD2. With 9 bases clipped from V and 2 bases from J, the junction kept 12 bases outside the gene matches. The CDR3 has 15 residues. Germline CDR1 SGHTA, CDR2 FQGTGA. In nucleotides, the CDR3 is TGTGCCAGTCCCCCCGGGGGGGAGGGGGCCTACGAGCAGTACGTC. It codes for CASPPGGEGAYEQYV.

The chain links TRBV24-1 to TRBJ1-2; no clear D. The length of the CDR3 is 11 residues. Germline CDR1 and CDR2: KGHDR and SFDVKD. The ends were cut back, 5 bases at V and 7 bases at J, with 7 bases in the middle. The CDR3 region is CATSVGSGYTF. The CDR3 nucleotides are TGTGCCACCAGTGTTGGGAGTGGCTACACCTTC.

The CDR3 region is CASSHSGTSGETQYF. The DNA of the CDR3 is TGCGCCAGCAGCCACTCCGGGACTAGCGGAGAGACCCAGTACTTC. The gene calls are TRBV5-1 and TRBJ2-5; 11 nucleotides agree with TRBD2. This CDR3 spans 15 amino acids. The germline V gene has CDR1 SGHRS and CDR2 YFSETQ. Trimming took 4 bases from V and 4 from J; bases not matched to a gene: 6.

This clone showed up just once. This sequence joins TRBV3-1 (or the pseudogene TRBV3-2) and TRBJ2-5; TRBD2 matches 16 bases. Germline lookup yields CDR1 LGHDT and CDR2 YNNKEL (reference sequence). The CDR3 spans 17 residues. Losses at the gene ends were 4 bases for V and 5 bases for J; bases not matched to a gene: 7. In DNA form, the CDR3 reads TGTGCCAGCAGCCCGGGACTAGCGGGGGGGCCCGGGGAGACCCAGTACTTC. Its protein is CASSPGLAGGPGETQYF.

The genes are TRBV6-2 or TRBV6-3 and TRBJ2-7; D gene uncertain. Per germline, CDR1 MNHEY and CDR2 SVGEGT. This CDR3 contains 14 residues. The germline V and J ends were trimmed by 5 bases and 2 bases, with 13 bases remaining between them. The CDR3 coding sequence is TGTGCCAGCAGTCCGTTAACTACTACCTACGAGCAGTACTTC. This sequence encodes CASSPLTTTYEQYF.

The chain employs TRBV7-2 and TRBJ2-1; the D gene is possibly TRBD2 (6 bases). The CDR3 contains 15 residues. CDR1 is SGHTA, CDR2 FQGNSA, per germline. Trimming cost V 5 bases and J 0 bases, with 11 bases left between them. The CDR3 loop reads CASSQVGSSYNEQFF. DNA for the CDR3: TGTGCCAGCAGCCAAGTCGGGAGCTCCTACAATGAGCAGTTCTTC.

This chain joins TRBV5-4 and TRBJ2-7, with 9 positions matching TRBD2. Germline CDR1 SGHNT, CDR2 YYREEE (reference sequence). Trimming cost V 4 bases and J 0 bases; bases outside gene matches: 2. The CDR3 contains 14 residues. The CDR3 DNA sequence: TGTGCCAGCAGCCAGGGACTAGCCTCCTACGAGCAGTACTTC. Amino acid sequence: CASSQGLASYEQYF.

J is TRBJ1-5 and V is TRBV10-3; unclear D gene. V was pared by 8 bases and J by 2 bases, with 10 bases between. The CDR3 runs to 13 residues. Germline lookup yields CDR1 ENHRY and CDR2 SYGVKD. CDR3 coding DNA: TGTGCCATCGGTCCGGGAGGCAATCAGCCCCAGCATTTT. It yields the protein CAIGPGGNQPQHF.

The chain carries TRBV6-5 and TRBJ2-3; D not certain. The CDR3 totals 12 residues. CDR1 MNHEY and CDR2 SVGAGI come from the germline V gene. Deletions cut 3 bases from V and 2 bases from J, with 3 bases between. CDR3 sequence reads: CASSYNTDTQYF. The CDR3 region has the DNA TGTGCCAGCAGTTATAACACAGATACGCAGTATTTT.

The chain's CDR3 is CASSEADRLDYGYTF. In nucleotides, the CDR3 is TGTGCCAGCAGTGAAGCGGACAGGCTTGACTATGGCTACACCTTC. The chain employs TRBV6-1 and TRBJ1-2; 7 nucleotides match TRBD1. With V trimmed by 0 bases and J by 3 bases, 4 bases remained unmatched. Germline V gene data show CDR1 as MNHNS and CDR2 as SASEGT. The CDR3 covers 15 residues.

The chain carries TRBV25-1 and TRBJ1-6, with TRBD1 matching over 7 bases. The CDR3 runs to 17 residues. The V and J ends lost 3 bases and 1 base, in that order; junction bases with no gene match: 6. The V gene's germline CDR1 is MGHDK and CDR2 SYGVNS. The CDR3 nucleotides are TGTGCCAGCAGTGAGAGACAGGGCGGGTCCTATAATTCACCCCTCCACTTT. This sequence encodes CASSERQGGSYNSPLHF.

The chain recombines TRBV2 with TRBJ2-4, with D perhaps matching TRBD2 (6 bases). V was trimmed by 6 bases and J by 0 bases, leaving 15 bases between them. The CDR3 loop spans 16 amino acids. Germline CDR1 SNHLY, CDR2 FYNNEI. The CDR3 coding sequence is TGTGCCAGCAGGTCGGGGGACCTCCTAGCCAAAAACATTCAGTACTTC. It encodes CASRSGDLLAKNIQYF. Drawing the rest from reference TRBV2 and TRBJ2-4, the complete variable domain is EPEVTQTPSHQVTQMGQEVILRCVPISNHLYFYWYRQILGQKVEFLVSFYNNEISEKSEIFDDQFSVERPDGSNFTLKIRSTKLEDSAMYFCASRSGDLLAKNIQYFGAGTRLSVL.

The chain couples TRBV10-3 to TRBJ2-2; maybe TRBD2 (5 bases). Germline lookup yields CDR1 ENHRY and CDR2 SYGVKD. The ends were cut back, 7 bases at V and 1 base at J, with 13 bases in the middle. The CDR3 has 15 amino acids. Here the CDR3 DNA reads TGTGCCATCAAAGATCGGAGCGGGAACACCGGGGAGCTGTTTTTT. Translating gives CAIKDRSGNTGELFF.